This passage covers 6 T cell receptor beta chains from one sample sequenced in a study of blood T cell repertoires in COVID-19. The assay was immunoSEQ multiplex PCR, and TCRdb's table has in-frame clones only and misses some. This sample has about 98,000 clones; around 87% occur once, and the top ten carry around 3%. Sequenced: peripheral blood. The receptor set was obtained from a man in his fifties with active or convalescent COVID-19.

This chain connects TRBV5-5 to TRBJ1-2; 7 nucleotides line up with TRBD1. The germline V gene has CDR1 SGHKS and CDR2 YYEKEE (reference sequence). Germline trimming cut 0 bases from V and 4 bases from J; bases unmatched to any gene: 6. CDR3 length: 15 amino acids. The CDR3 reads CASSLVGGRGYGYTF. CDR3 nucleotides: TGTGCCAGCAGCTTGGTAGGGGGCCGAGGCTATGGCTACACCTTC.

The rearrangement links TRBV28 to TRBJ2-2; TRBD2 agrees at 14 bases. This CDR3 has 14 residues. Looked up from germline, CDR1 is MDHEN and CDR2 is SYDVKM. Unmatched junction bases numbered 1, after V lost 5 bases and J lost 8 bases. The CDR3 DNA reads as TGTGCCAGCAGTGGACTAGCGGGGGGAGGGGAGCTGTTTTTT. This translates into CASSGLAGGGELFF. Full variable domain (missing parts from reference TRBV28 and TRBJ2-2): DVKVTQSSRYLVKRTGEKVFLECVQDMDHENMFWYRQDPGLGLRLIYFSYDVKMKEKGDIPEGYSVSREKKERFSLILESASTNQTSMYLCASSGLAGGGELFFGEGSRLTVL.

The CDR3 protein is CASRLTSGEYNEQFF. The CDR3 nucleotides are TGTGCCAGCAGGCTTACTAGCGGGGAATACAATGAGCAGTTCTTC. This chain joins TRBV28 and TRBJ2-1; 10 bases align to TRBD2. Germline lookup yields CDR1 MDHEN and CDR2 SYDVKM. There are 15 residues in the CDR3. The J segment lost 4 bases and the V segment lost 6 bases, leaving 6 bases of the junction unmatched.

This clone was observed a single time. V gene TRBV30 combines with J gene TRBJ1-5; possible D gene TRBD1, 6 bases. The V gene lost 2 bases and the J gene lost 6 bases, with 11 bases spanning the gap. Per germline, CDR1 GTSNPN and CDR2 SVGIG (reference sequence). The CDR3 runs to 13 residues. The CDR3 DNA is TGTGCCTGGAGTCAACAGGGCGTTCAGCCCCAGCATTTT. Its protein product is CAWSQQGVQPQHF.

The J gene is TRBJ2-7, the V gene TRBV7-2; 9 bases match TRBD2. CDR3 length: 15 amino acids. The germline V gene has CDR1 SGHTA and CDR2 FQGNSA. V lost 5 bases to trimming and J lost 0 bases; unmatched junction nucleotides: 5. The CDR3 spells CASSQASGASYEQYF. The CDR3 DNA follows: TGTGCCAGCAGCCAGGCTAGCGGGGCCTCCTACGAGCAGTACTTC.

J is TRBJ2-5 and V is TRBV5-4; D remains ambiguous. CDR3 size: 14 residues. With 6 bases removed from V and 3 bases from J, the gap between germline ends came to 15 bases. Germline loops: CDR1 SGHNT, CDR2 YYREEE (reference sequence). CDR3: CASTVGPTEETQYF. CDR3 DNA sequence: TGTGCCAGCACTGTTGGGCCCACGGAAGAGACCCAGTACTTC.